What follows is one T cell receptor (beta chain) and its context. Its antigen is unidentified. These data originate in a study of T cells in localized non-small cell lung cancer. Only in-frame clones appear in the TCRdb table, and some are missing; sequencing was by immunoSEQ multiplex PCR. This table holds 31,000 or so clones, approximately 85% found once. Overall study results and limits: For the top 100 tumor clones, a median roughly 53 also appeared in adjacent lung. Heterogeneity remains possible, as sequencing covered one tumor region only. Longer overall survival was associated with a higher density of T cells in the blood.

Trimming cost V 3 bases and J 8 bases, with 10 bases left between them. Germline V gives CDR1 MNHNS, CDR2 SASEGT. The CDR3 is made up of 12 amino acids. The TCR originated in a woman aged 40-75 years with stage III lung adenocarcinoma. The sample consisted of peripheral blood mononuclear cells, taken before any cancer treatment. The chain has TRBV6-1 and TRBJ1-2; D is uncertain. The CDR3 sequence: CASSDLRGGYTF. The DNA for the CDR3 is TGTGCCAGCAGTGACCTAAGAGGGGGCTACACCTTC.